The 18 T cell receptor beta chains in this list originate from one sample, sequenced in a study of beta chain features in type 1 diabetes. Study-wide findings and caveats: Type 1 diabetes patients showed a moderate but significant shortening of TCRB CDR3s in all four CD4+ subsets.

Of the isolated RNA, all was reverse transcribed, and so the sequenced material was expressed TCRB transcripts. TCRdb's copy holds only in-frame clones and misses some; the assay was immunoSEQ multiplex PCR. Of about 190,000 clones in the sample, 7.8% were seen once. Their cognate antigens are unknown. The sample consisted of central memory CD4+ T cells from blood. The receptors were sampled from a middle-aged woman with type 1 diabetes.

This clone was seen only a few times. CDR3 sequence reads: CASSLEGRIAATEAFF. The CDR3 nucleotides read TGCGCCAGCAGCTTGGAGGGAAGGATAGCGGCCACTGAAGCTTTCTTT. This chain joins TRBV5-1 and TRBJ1-1; D gene ambiguous. Germline CDR1 is SGHRS and CDR2 is YFSETQ. This CDR3 comprises 16 residues. Trimming removed 0 bases at V and 4 bases at J, with 16 bases between.

The chain recombines TRBV18 with TRBJ1-2; D is possibly TRBD1 (6 bases). The CDR3 runs to 14 residues. The germline V gene encodes CDR1 KGHSH and CDR2 LQKENI. Deletions cut 6 bases from V and 4 bases from J, with 15 bases between. The CDR3, as DNA: TGTGCCAGCTCCCCTAGACAGGAGTCCTATGGCTACACCTTC. The encoded protein is CASSPRQESYGYTF.

There are a few counts of this clone. Here the CDR3 DNA reads TGCGCCAGCAGCCCTTCGGGACAGCTTAACACTGAAGCTTTCTTT. Encoded protein: CASSPSGQLNTEAFF. V usage is TRBV4-3 and J usage is TRBJ1-1, with TRBD1 identical over 7 bases. V trimming: 4 bases; J trimming: 2 bases; junction bases outside the gene matches: 7. The germline V gene has CDR1 LGHNA and CDR2 YSLEER. This CDR3 region has 15 residues.

This clone has at least ten counts. This chain connects TRBV6-6 to TRBJ1-2, with 7 bases fitting TRBD1. The germline V gene has CDR1 MNHNY and CDR2 SVGAGI (reference sequence). CDR3 size: 13 residues. Unmatched junction bases numbered 3, after V lost 0 bases and J lost 8 bases. DNA for the CDR3: TGTGCCAGCAGTTACTCCGGGACAGAAGGCTACACCTTC. It specifies CASSYSGTEGYTF.

The table lists this clone with a few counts. The chain employs TRBV11-2 and TRBJ2-7; 7 bases line up with TRBD2. The V and J ends lost 3 bases and 3 bases, in that order; junction bases with no gene match: 5. The CDR3 extends over 14 amino acids. CDR1 is SGHAT and CDR2 is FQNNGV in the germline V gene. CDR3 bases: TGTGCCAGCAGCTTCCCGGGAGGCGTCTACGAGCAGTACTTC. Its protein is CASSFPGGVYEQYF.

This sequence joins TRBV5-1 and TRBJ2-1, with TRBD1 matching 8 bases. Germline CDR1 reads SGHRS; CDR2 reads YFSETQ. The ends lost 4 bases at V and 1 base at J; junction bases unmatched: 7. The CDR3 length is 16 residues. The CDR3 sequence: CASSPWTGRSYNEQFF. CDR3 DNA: TGCGCCAGCAGCCCATGGACAGGGCGTTCCTACAATGAGCAGTTCTTC.

The CDR3 nucleotides are TGTGCCAGCAGCAGGGGGTGGGCCTACGAGCAGTACTTC. This gives the protein CASSRGWAYEQYF. V and J are TRBV14 and TRBJ2-7; a possible D gene is TRBD1 (6 bases). CDR1 and CDR2 from the germline V gene are SGHDN and FVKESK. The CDR3 totals 13 residues. V gave up 5 bases and J gave up 2 bases, with 10 bases separating them.

DNA for the CDR3: TGTGCCAGCAGCGTGTCGGGGAACGGCTACGAGCAGTACTTC. Protein sequence: CASSVSGNGYEQYF. The chain recombines TRBV9 with TRBJ2-7, with D possibly TRBD2 on 5 matching bases. With 2 bases removed from V and 3 bases from J, the gap between germline ends came to 12 bases. The CDR3 sequence is 14 residues long. In germline, CDR1 is SGDLS, CDR2 YYNGEE.

V is TRBV7-3 and J is TRBJ2-2; D unclear. The ends were cut back, 5 bases at V and 6 bases at J, with 16 bases in the middle. There are 15 residues in the CDR3. CDR1 and CDR2 from the germline V gene are SGHTA and FQGTGA. CDR3 bases: TGTGCCAGCAGCCCCTATTACGGGTTAGCCGGGGAGCTGTTTTTT. Residues: CASSPYYGLAGELFF.

This chain connects TRBV14 to TRBJ1-1; no reliable D call. In germline, CDR1 is SGHDN, CDR2 FVKESK. Trimming removed 5 bases at V and 0 bases at J, with 7 bases between. The CDR3 totals 13 residues. The CDR3 bases are TGTGCCAGCAGCGCAGGCTTGAACACTGAAGCTTTCTTT. Translation: CASSAGLNTEAFF. The entire variable domain, with the rest obtained from reference TRBV14 and TRBJ1-1, is as follows: EAGVTQFPSHSVIEKGQTVTLRCDPISGHDNLYWYRRVMGKEIKFLLHFVKESKQDESGMPNNRFLAERTGGTYSTLKVQPAELEDSGVYFCASSAGLNTEAFFGQGTRLTVV.

This clone was seen a handful of times. This chain joins TRBV7-6 and TRBJ2-3, with a possible D match to TRBD2 (6 bases). Germline V gene data show CDR1 as SGHVS and CDR2 as FNYEAQ. Trimming removed 5 bases from V and 0 bases from J, with 15 bases in between. The CDR3 loop spans 16 amino acids. The chain's CDR3 is CASSPLGGVSTDTQYF. The CDR3 region has the DNA TGTGCCAGCAGCCCCCTCGGCGGGGTGAGCACAGATACGCAGTATTTT.

CDR3 nucleotides: TGCGCCAGCAGCCAAGAAGGTAGGGGCTCGGATGAGCAGTTCTTC. Residues: CASSQEGRGSDEQFF. The V and J genes are TRBV4-3 and TRBJ2-1; D is possibly TRBD1 (5 bases). The CDR3 runs to 15 residues. Trimming took off 0 bases at V and 8 bases at J, with 14 bases between the two ends. Germline loops: CDR1 LGHNA, CDR2 YSLEER.

This clone has a handful of counts. The chain carries TRBV28 and TRBJ1-2; D gene ambiguous. Germline assignment: CDR1 MDHEN and CDR2 SYDVKM. The ends were cut back, 3 bases at V and 5 bases at J, with 10 bases in the middle. The CDR3 consists of 13 residues. For the CDR3, the DNA is TGTGCCAGCAGTTTTTCTGCCGGGTATGGCTACACCTTC. Protein product: CASSFSAGYGYTF.

The chain recombines TRBV27 with TRBJ2-5, with TRBD1 identical over 10 bases. With the DNA end fitting TRBJ2-7 better, the J assignment may be wrong. The length of the CDR3 is 15 residues. The germline gives CDR1 MNHEY, CDR2 SMNVEV (reference sequence). The CDR3 protein is CASRRLPGQGYEQYF. The CDR3 DNA sequence: TGTGCCAGCAGAAGACTTCCGGGACAGGGGTACGAGCAGTACTTC.

The rearrangement links TRBV11-3 to TRBJ2-5, with a weak D call TRBD2 (6 bases). Germline V lookup: CDR1 SGHNT, CDR2 YENEEA. The CDR3 contains 11 residues. The V end lost 4 bases, the J end lost 8 bases, and 8 bases lay between the germline ends. The CDR3 region has the DNA TGTGCCAGCAGCTCCGGGGGTACCCAGTACTTC. Translation gives CASSSGGTQYF.

The gene calls are TRBV7-6 and TRBJ1-4; D may be TRBD1 (5 bases). The germline CDR1 and CDR2 sequences are SGHVS and FNYEAQ. V shed 4 bases and J shed 10 bases, with 16 bases lying between them. The CDR3 extends over 14 amino acids. CDR3 in DNA: TGTGCCAGCAGCTCAACAGGTGGGGAGGGAAAACTGTTTTTT. This sequence encodes CASSSTGGEGKLFF.

This clone was detected only a few times. This chain joins TRBV30 and TRBJ2-7; possible D gene TRBD2, 5 bases. V was shortened by 2 bases and J by 4 bases, with 9 bases between the two germline ends. This CDR3 spans 12 amino acids. The V gene's germline CDR1 is GTSNPN and CDR2 SVGIG (reference sequence). CDR3 coding DNA: TGTGCCTGGAGTCCGACGGGATACGAGCAGTACTTC. Translation gives CAWSPTGYEQYF.

The chain carries TRBV6-6 and TRBJ1-5; TRBD1 matches 7 bases. V was pared by 6 bases and J by 6 bases, with 14 bases of the junction left unmatched. The CDR3 length is 16 residues. Germline-derived CDR1 and CDR2 are MNHNY and SVGAGI (reference sequence). This CDR3 reads CASSVLGMTGPQPQHF. In nucleotides, the CDR3 is TGTGCCAGCAGCGTTCTTGGGATGACAGGGCCTCAGCCCCAGCATTTT.